Listed below are T cell receptor beta chains from one sample, sequenced in a study of human T cells and chemical hapten exposure. From the RACE reads, TCRdb called clonotypes with MiXCR, one entry per CDR3 protein. The sample yields about 120,000 distinct CDR3 sequences, about 12% seen once. Source: whole blood, taken in connection with sensitization to the hapten diphenylcyclopropenone (DPC). These receptor sequences come from a woman aged 45-60 years with alopecia areata. Some clones in this sample may be carry-over from other donors' samples. The CDR3 runs from the conserved cysteine through the conserved F or W. Each record gives: J gene, D gene, clone size, CDR3 length, V gene, CDR3 protein, CDR3 DNA. A D gene is named only where the DNA matches it firmly. Rows give clone size only sometimes, using once, few, many, or a class for an expanded clone.

TRBJ2-1 - few 15 TRBV21-1 CASSKAPDRADEQFF TGTGCCAGCAGCAAAGCGCCCGACAGGGCCGATGAGCAGTTCTTC
TRBJ1-2 - few 12 TRBV27 CASSPRGYGYTF TGTGCCAGCTCGCCACGGGGCTATGGCTACACCTTC
TRBJ2-5 - many 13 TRBV28 CASRTGQRETQYF TGTGCCAGCAGAACCGGACAGAGAGAGACCCAGTACTTC
TRBJ2-3 TRBD2 few 17 TRBV7-2 CATSEGLAGPRTDTQYF TGTGCCACTAGCGAGGGACTAGCGGGACCACGCACAGATACGCAGTATTTT
TRBJ2-3 - many 13 TRBV28 CASSPPGSRTQYF TGTGCCAGCAGTCCCCCAGGCAGCAGAACGCAGTATTTT
TRBJ2-3 TRBD2 many 14 TRBV6-1 CASSATGGADTQYF TGTGCCAGCAGTGCTACGGGGGGGGCAGATACGCAGTATTTT
TRBJ2-2 TRBD2 few 17 TRBV4-2 CASSPEAGLLNTGELFF TGTGCCAGCAGCCCTGAAGCGGGATTGCTGAACACCGGGGAGCTGTTTTTT
TRBJ1-2 - few 14 TRBV12-3/TRBV12-4 CASSLRGQNYGYTF TGTGCCAGCAGTCTCAGGGGCCAAAACTATGGCTACACCTTC
TRBJ2-1 - few 13 TRBV29-1 CSVDGGNYNEQFF TGCAGCGTTGATGGGGGTAACTACAATGAGCAGTTCTTC
TRBJ2-5 - many 15 TRBV5-1 CASSLDGQRQETQYF TGCGCCAGCAGCTTGGACGGACAGCGCCAAGAGACCCAGTACTTC
TRBJ2-6 TRBD1 few 17 TRBV11-2 CASSIRQGSAGANVLTF TGTGCCAGCAGCATACGACAGGGATCGGCTGGGGCCAACGTCCTGACTTTC
TRBJ2-1 - many 13 TRBV29-1 CSVDPGTYNEQFF TGCAGCGTTGACCCGGGGACCTACAATGAGCAGTTCTTC
TRBJ2-5 - many 15 TRBV7-9 CASSLSSGLKETQYF TGTGCCAGCAGCTTATCCTCGGGATTAAAAGAGACCCAGTACTTC
TRBJ2-3 - many 16 TRBV10-3 CAISENSGGGADTQYF TGTGCCATCAGTGAAAATAGCGGTGGCGGCGCAGATACGCAGTATTTT
TRBJ1-2 TRBD1 few 13 TRBV28 CASSPGQGFGYTF TGTGCCAGCAGCCCGGGACAGGGGTTTGGCTACACCTTC
TRBJ2-2 TRBD1 many 15 TRBV6-1 CASSSGTGDTGELFF TGTGCCAGCAGCTCCGGGACAGGGGACACCGGGGAGCTGTTTTTT
TRBJ2-3 - many 18 TRBV5-5 CASSFLVTRSRSADTQYF TGTGCCAGCAGCTTTCTTGTGACTAGGAGTCGGAGTGCAGATACGCAGTATTTT
TRBJ2-1 TRBD2 few 16 TRBV11-2 CASRRSGGTFYNEQFF TGTGCCAGCAGGCGTAGCGGGGGGACTTTTTACAATGAGCAGTTCTTC
TRBJ2-1 TRBD2 many 15 TRBV7-2 CASSFGGEGNNEQFF TGTGCCAGCAGCTTCGGTGGGGAGGGCAACAATGAGCAGTTCTTC
TRBJ1-2 - few 15 TRBV19 CASNKQGRAGYGYTF TGTGCCAGTAATAAACAGGGCCGCGCGGGGTATGGCTACACCTTC
TRBJ2-5 TRBD1 many 14 TRBV6-1 CASSRTGSQETQYF TGTGCCAGCAGTAGGACAGGGTCACAAGAGACCCAGTACTTC
TRBJ2-2 - many 15 TRBV6-6 CASTLRGENTGELFF TGTGCCAGCACCCTCCGGGGCGAGAACACCGGGGAGCTGTTTTTT
TRBJ1-2 - many 16 TRBV7-2 CASSFSLVGGAYGYTF TGTGCCAGCAGCTTTTCTCTTGTCGGAGGAGCCTATGGCTACACCTTC
TRBJ1-5 - many 16 TRBV28 CASRTSEHSARQPQHF TGTGCCAGCCGGACCTCTGAACACAGTGCGCGCCAGCCCCAGCATTTT
TRBJ2-2 - few 14 TRBV5-5 CASSPDRPTGELFF TGTGCCAGCAGCCCAGACAGACCTACCGGGGAGCTGTTTTTT
TRBJ2-3 - many 16 TRBV18 CASSPIVSASTDTQYF TGTGCCAGCTCACCAATTGTCTCAGCTAGCACAGATACGCAGTATTTT
TRBJ1-5 - many 15 TRBV4-1 CASSGTPDWHQPQHF TGCGCCAGCAGCGGAACCCCCGATTGGCATCAGCCCCAGCATTTT
TRBJ2-3 TRBD2 few 15 TRBV13 CASSFPSGGTDTQYF TGTGCCAGCAGTTTTCCTAGCGGGGGCACAGATACGCAGTATTTT
TRBJ2-6 - many 14 TRBV20-1 CSAHGQLGANVLTF TGCAGTGCCCATGGACAACTCGGGGCCAACGTCCTGACTTTC
TRBJ2-2 TRBD2 - 15 TRBV20-1 CSARRAGANTGELFF TGCAGTGCTAGGAGAGCGGGGGCCAACACCGGGGAGCTGTTTTTT
TRBJ2-5 TRBD2 many 15 TRBV20-1 CSAPSGGAVVETQYF TGCAGTGCTCCGAGCGGGGGGGCGGTGGTAGAGACCCAGTACTTC
TRBJ1-6 - - 17 TRBV27 CASSTTFRWGSNSPLHF TGTGCCAGCAGTACAACCTTCAGGTGGGGAAGTAATTCACCCCTCCACTTT
TRBJ2-3 - few 14 TRBV2 CASSADSKIDTQYF TGTGCCAGCAGTGCCGACTCCAAGATAGATACGCAGTATTTT
TRBJ2-6 TRBD1 many 18 TRBV5-4 CASSLAGGRGSGANVLTF TGTGCCAGCAGCTTGGCCGGTGGCAGGGGGTCTGGGGCCAACGTCCTGACTTTC
TRBJ2-5 - few 16 TRBV12-3/TRBV12-4 CASSLVRGAQGETQYF TGTGCCAGCAGCCTAGTTCGAGGGGCGCAGGGCGAGACCCAGTACTTC
TRBJ2-5 - - 12 TRBV6-2/TRBV6-3 CASSNVRETQYF TGTGCCAGCAGTAACGTCCGTGAGACCCAGTACTTC
TRBJ2-1 - - 13 TRBV7-6 CASTSPTYNEQFF TGTGCCTCAACCAGCCCGACCTACAATGAGCAGTTCTTC
TRBJ1-2 - many 11 TRBV6-2/TRBV6-3 CASSYSSGYTF TGTGCCAGCAGTTACTCGAGCGGCTACACCTTC
TRBJ1-1 - many 15 TRBV7-9 CASSLVSGVNTEAFF TGTGCCAGCAGTTTAGTATCAGGCGTAAACACTGAAGCTTTCTTT
TRBJ1-4 - few 13 TRBV6-1 CASSLQRNEKLFF TGTGCCAGCAGTTTGCAGCGAAATGAAAAACTGTTTTTT
TRBJ2-1 TRBD2 many 16 TRBV7-9 CASSPRGTSGRTEQFF TGTGCCAGCAGCCCTAGGGGGACTAGCGGGAGAACTGAGCAGTTCTTC
TRBJ1-6 TRBD1 few 14 TRBV12-3/TRBV12-4 CASSLTGVNSPLHF TGTGCCAGCAGTTTAACAGGGGTCAATTCACCCCTCCACTTT
TRBJ2-3 TRBD2 many 16 TRBV28 CASSKTSGGSLYTQYF TGTGCCAGCAGTAAAACTAGCGGGGGAAGCCTCTACACGCAGTATTTT
TRBJ2-7 TRBD2 many 15 TRBV15 CATSRIAGESYEQYF TGTGCCACCAGCAGAATAGCGGGAGAGTCCTACGAGCAGTACTTC
TRBJ2-1 TRBD2 many 15 TRBV19 CASSVSGSWYNEQFF TGTGCCAGTAGTGTAAGCGGGAGTTGGTACAATGAGCAGTTCTTC
TRBJ2-5 - - 13 TRBV20-1 CSLDRGGQETQYF TGCAGCTTAGACAGGGGAGGGCAAGAGACCCAGTACTTC
TRBJ2-1 - few 14 TRBV18 CASSPRDHDNEQFF TGTGCCAGCTCCCCTAGGGACCACGACAATGAGCAGTTCTTC
TRBJ1-4 - many 13 TRBV7-2 CASSRARNEKLFF TGTGCCAGCTCAAGGGCCCGTAATGAAAAACTGTTTTTT
TRBJ2-7 TRBD1 few 13 TRBV11-2 CASSVGQHYEQYF TGTGCCAGCAGCGTGGGACAGCACTACGAGCAGTACTTC
TRBJ2-3 TRBD2 many 15 TRBV2 CASSGTSGRTDTQYF TGTGCCAGCAGCGGGACTAGCGGACGCACAGATACGCAGTATTTT